Listed below are T cell receptor beta chains from one sample, sequenced in a study of blood T cell repertoires in COVID-19. Produced via immunoSEQ multiplex PCR; TCRdb's table is partial and in-frame only. The data hold 250,000 or so clones, with less than 90% observed a single time. Specimen: peripheral blood. The source of these receptors is a man in his 60s with acute or convalescent COVID-19. CDR3s include the opening cysteine and the closing phenylalanine or tryptophan. The D gene is left open where the match is weak. Clone sizes are given selectively: once, few, many, or a class where the clone is expanded.

>TRBD1|TRBV7-9|TRBJ2-3|few
CASSLAHQGQGQRWDTQYF
TGTGCCAGCAGCTTAGCGCATCAAGGACAGGGGCAGAGATGGGATACGCAGTATTTT
>-|TRBV27|TRBJ2-7|-
CASSSNRLSSYEQYF
TGTGCCAGCAGTTCAAACAGGTTGAGCTCCTACGAGCAGTACTTC
>TRBD2|TRBV9|TRBJ2-1|-
CASSVSGGLADNEQFF
TGTGCCAGCAGCGTGAGCGGGGGGTTAGCGGACAATGAGCAGTTCTTC
>-|TRBV28|TRBJ1-1|-
CASKQGEVTEAFF
TGTGCCAGTAAACAGGGTGAGGTCACTGAAGCTTTCTTT
>-|TRBV12-3/TRBV12-4|TRBJ1-2|-
CASSLGGDYGYTF
TGTGCCAGCAGTTTAGGGGGAGACTATGGCTACACCTTC
>TRBD2|TRBV7-9|TRBJ2-3|-
CASSLQWGGTDTQYF
TGTGCCAGCAGCTTACAGTGGGGGGGAACAGATACGCAGTATTTT
>-|TRBV6-2/TRBV6-3|TRBJ2-2|-
CASSYGLANGELFF
TGTGCCAGCAGTTACGGGCTAGCGAACGGGGAGCTGTTTTTT
>-|TRBV27|TRBJ2-7|-
CASSSLGGASYEQYF
TGTGCCAGCAGTTCTCTCGGCGGGGCTTCCTACGAGCAGTACTTC
>-|TRBV20-1|TRBJ1-2|-
CSAGGPRIGYGYTF
TGCAGTGCTGGTGGACCGCGGATCGGCTATGGCTACACCTTC
>TRBD1|TRBV11-2|TRBJ1-1|once
CASSRTGLRTEAFF
TGTGCCAGCAGCAGGACAGGTCTTCGCACTGAAGCTTTCTTT
>TRBD1|TRBV6-5|TRBJ2-7|-
CASSYRGQGSEQYF
TGTGCCAGCAGTTACCGGGGACAGGGAAGCGAGCAGTACTTC
>-|TRBV7-9|TRBJ1-2|-
CASSLGAAGYGYTF
TGTGCCAGCAGCTTAGGAGCGGCTGGCTATGGCTACACCTTC
>TRBD2|TRBV27|TRBJ2-1|-
CASSPVGLAGGGGYTYNEQFF
TGTGCCAGCAGTCCCGTCGGACTAGCGGGAGGGGGGGGATATACATACAATGAGCAGTTCTTC
>-|TRBV3-1/TRBV3-2|TRBJ2-7|many
CASSQVQGKGEQYF
TGTGCCAGCAGCCAAGTTCAGGGAAAGGGGGAGCAGTACTTC
>TRBD1|TRBV15|TRBJ1-4|-
CATSKTGASEKLFF
TGTGCCACCAGCAAAACAGGGGCAAGCGAAAAACTGTTTTTT
>-|TRBV9|TRBJ1-1|-
CASSGTQGTEAFF
TGTGCCAGCAGCGGGACCCAGGGTACTGAAGCTTTCTTT
>-|TRBV7-9|TRBJ1-2|-
CASSLARGYGYTF
TGTGCCAGCAGCTTAGCCCGGGGCTATGGCTACACCTTC
>-|TRBV7-3|TRBJ2-1|-
CASSPTRGLGVYNEQFF
TGTGCCAGCAGCCCCACGCGCGGACTCGGGGTATACAATGAGCAGTTCTTC
>-|TRBV4-2|TRBJ1-1|once
CASSQAGVTNTEAFF
TGTGCCAGCAGCCAAGCCGGGGTGACGAACACTGAAGCTTTCTTT
>TRBD1|TRBV28|TRBJ2-6|-
CASSLTGTAALRANVLTF
TGTGCCAGCAGTCTTACCGGGACAGCCGCTCTAAGGGCCAACGTCCTGACTTTC
>-|TRBV7-9|TRBJ1-6|-
CASDTGDSVNSPLHF
TGTGCCAGCGATACAGGAGACAGTGTTAATTCACCCCTCCACTTT
>TRBD1|TRBV19|TRBJ2-1|-
CASSFSRQGWDNEQFF
TGTGCCAGTAGTTTTTCCCGACAGGGGTGGGACAATGAGCAGTTCTTC
>-|TRBV19|TRBJ2-7|-
CAARGRGRDEQYF
TGTGCCGCCAGAGGAAGGGGAAGGGACGAGCAGTACTTC
>TRBD2|TRBV3-1/TRBV3-2|TRBJ2-3|few
CASSQEGRTSGDPQYF
TGTGCCAGCAGCCAAGAGGGGCGGACTAGCGGGGATCCGCAGTATTTT
>TRBD2|TRBV18|TRBJ2-1|-
CASSAGLAGGGMNEQFF
TGTGCCAGCTCAGCCGGACTAGCGGGAGGGGGCATGAATGAGCAGTTCTTC
>TRBD2|TRBV7-8|TRBJ2-1|-
CASSLVGAGGNYNEQFF
TGTGCCAGCAGCTTGGTAGGAGCGGGAGGTAACTACAATGAGCAGTTCTTC
>TRBD1|TRBV5-6|TRBJ1-2|-
CASSPGQVSGYTF
TGTGCCAGCAGCCCAGGACAGGTCTCAGGCTACACCTTC
>TRBD1|TRBV7-2|TRBJ2-7|-
CASSPPTGPHEQYF
TGTGCCAGCAGCCCTCCGACAGGGCCCCACGAGCAGTACTTC
>-|TRBV27|TRBJ2-3|-
CASSQMGAETFTDTQYF
TGTGCCAGCAGTCAAATGGGAGCGGAGACCTTCACAGATACGCAGTATTTT
>TRBD1|TRBV12-3/TRBV12-4|TRBJ1-1|-
CASSLGQPEAFF
TGTGCCAGCAGTTTGGGACAGCCTGAAGCTTTCTTT
>-|TRBV19|TRBJ1-5|-
CASSSQVNQPQHF
TGTGCCAGTAGCTCACAGGTAAATCAGCCCCAGCATTTT
>TRBD2|TRBV4-1|TRBJ2-1|-
CASSPSGNEQFF
TGCGCCAGCAGCCCTAGCGGCAATGAGCAGTTCTTC
>-|TRBV7-9|TRBJ1-3|-
CASSPVGTRSGNTIYF
TGTGCCAGCAGCCCGGTCGGTACTCGCTCTGGAAACACCATATATTTT
>TRBD2|TRBV7-7|TRBJ2-3|-
CASSPTSGGITDTQYF
TGTGCTAGCAGCCCCACGAGCGGGGGGATCACAGATACGCAGTATTTT
>-|TRBV15|TRBJ2-7|-
CATSRLGQPLEGEQYF
TGTGCCACCAGCAGGCTGGGGCAGCCCCTGGAGGGCGAGCAGTACTTC
>-|TRBV19|TRBJ1-3|-
CASSRRLDSGNTIYF
TGTGCCAGTAGCCGCAGGCTTGACTCTGGAAACACCATATATTTT
>-|TRBV15|TRBJ2-4|-
CATSRILTSTLAKNIQYF
TGTGCCACCAGCAGAATCCTGACATCAACGCTAGCCAAAAACATTCAGTACTTC
>TRBD1|TRBV11-2|TRBJ2-5|-
CASSFVQGQGAETQYF
TGTGCCAGCAGCTTTGTTCAGGGACAGGGAGCAGAGACCCAGTACTTC
>TRBD1|TRBV2|TRBJ1-5|-
CASSPQGASQPQHF
TGTGCCAGCAGTCCACAGGGGGCTAGTCAGCCCCAGCATTTT
>TRBD1|TRBV7-6|TRBJ2-7|-
CASSLTPGTGVGEQYF
TGTGCCAGCAGCTTGACCCCCGGGACAGGGGTTGGCGAGCAGTACTTC
>-|TRBV7-9|TRBJ2-3|once
CASSPQVRAGDTQYF
TGTGCCAGCAGCCCACAGGTTCGCGCAGGGGATACGCAGTATTTT
>-|TRBV5-1|TRBJ1-2|-
CASSLAANADYGYTF
TGCGCCAGCAGCTTGGCTGCTAATGCGGACTATGGCTACACCTTC
>-|TRBV27|TRBJ1-6|-
CASSFEGSYNSPLHF
TGTGCCAGCAGTTTCGAGGGCTCCTATAATTCACCCCTCCACTTT
>TRBD1|TRBV19|TRBJ2-3|-
CASSIEGTATQYF
TGTGCCAGTAGTATAGAGGGGACAGCTACGCAGTATTTT
>TRBD2|TRBV3-1/TRBV3-2|TRBJ2-3|once
CASSIRTSLNTQYF
TGTGCCAGCAGCATCAGGACTAGCCTCAATACGCAGTATTTT
>-|TRBV9|TRBJ2-7|-
CASSEHRDSPSYEQYF
TGTGCCAGCAGCGAACACCGGGACTCCCCCTCCTACGAGCAGTACTTC
>TRBD1|TRBV2|TRBJ1-2|-
CASRGTGDYGYTF
TGTGCCAGCAGGGGGACAGGAGACTATGGCTACACCTTC
>TRBD2|TRBV4-3|TRBJ2-2|-
CASSQVGAGRDSNTGELFF
TGCGCCAGCAGCCAAGTCGGAGCCGGGAGGGATTCGAACACCGGGGAGCTGTTTTTT
>-|TRBV5-5|TRBJ1-1|-
CASSLWGEVNTEAFF
TGTGCCAGCAGCTTGTGGGGGGAGGTGAACACTGAAGCTTTCTTT
>TRBD1|TRBV10-1|TRBJ1-1|-
CASSRDREGEAFF
TGCGCCAGCAGCCGGGACAGGGAAGGTGAAGCTTTCTTT